These T cell receptor beta chains were read from a single sample in a study of regulatory T cells in long-lasting Graves disease. TCRdb reprocessed the multiplex PCR reads via MiXCR and lists one record per CDR3 protein. The sample shows about 470,000 distinct CDR3 sequences, about 22% of them seen only once. The sequenced sample was peripheral blood mononuclear cells (PBMCs), obtained when the disease was refractory, from a patient treated with antithyroid drugs. The source of these receptors is a female donor with Graves disease. Both conserved end residues are part of each CDR3. Each record gives: J gene, CDR3 length, V gene, clone size, CDR3 protein. Not every row has a clone size; where given, it reads once, few, many or a size class.

TRBJ1-5,14,TRBV19,.,CASSQEGVGQPQHF
TRBJ2-4,15,TRBV7-9,few,CASSLASRHINIQYF
TRBJ1-1,16,TRBV6-2/TRBV6-3,few,CASSYVRSNANTEAFF
TRBJ1-6,18,TRBV12-5,.,CASGLETVGRTVNSPLHF
TRBJ2-7,12,TRBV5-1,.,CASSNERTEQYF
TRBJ2-5,13,TRBV3-1,many,CASSPDMEETQYF
TRBJ1-1,13,TRBV30,.,CAWRLTGGTEAFF
TRBJ1-2,17,TRBV7-9,.,CASSLEGWVDTAYGYTF
TRBJ2-7,16,TRBV6-2/TRBV6-3,few,CASSPSGGTVEYEQYF
TRBJ2-7,15,TRBV5-5,many,CASRLTGAPYYEQYF
TRBJ2-7,13,TRBV7-6,many,CASSSSGPGEQYF
TRBJ2-7,13,TRBV27,.,CATMSTLSYEQYF
TRBJ2-7,13,TRBV30,.,CAWGTGTTVEQYF
TRBJ2-5,15,TRBV6-1,.,CASILVLGNSETQYF
TRBJ2-2,20,TRBV7-9,.,CASSPAYGGGGQGETGELFF
TRBJ2-6,17,TRBV7-8,few,CASSLASGTGYANVLTF
TRBJ2-3,16,TRBV6-1,.,CASGTVAVVNTDTQYF
TRBJ1-1,13,TRBV10-3,many,CAISESYNTEAFF
TRBJ2-2,14,TRBV11-2,many,CASSLDRTTGELFF
TRBJ1-5,13,TRBV6-1,many,CAGNTLRDQPQHF
TRBJ2-1,17,TRBV28,.,CASSFPTSGLSYDEQFF
TRBJ1-1,15,TRBV7-2,.,CASSLDFLPRTEAFF
TRBJ2-1,15,TRBV2,few,CASSEVSGGYNEQFF
TRBJ2-7,14,TRBV7-2,.,CASSHRVGWYEQYF
TRBJ1-4,13,TRBV20-1,many,CSAVQGAPEKLFF
TRBJ2-7,13,TRBV3-1,few,CASSQAGSYEQYF
TRBJ1-5,15,TRBV15,.,CATSRAGGGNQPQHF
TRBJ2-1,13,TRBV27,many,CASEQHPYNEQFF
TRBJ2-7,14,TRBV19,.,CASSALWTGNEQYF
TRBJ1-1,14,TRBV19,.,CASSKRGRAGGAFF
TRBJ1-6,15,TRBV5-1,.,CASSLWGDQGSPLHF
TRBJ1-6,13,TRBV6-5,few,CASSYSAASPLHF
TRBJ1-1,16,TRBV7-6,.,CASSFSGGGADTEAFF
TRBJ1-2,15,TRBV28,many,CASSRWGRSNYGYTF
TRBJ1-5,15,TRBV28,many,CASSPLGQGGQPQHF
TRBJ2-7,15,TRBV4-1,once,CASSRGQGGLYEQYF